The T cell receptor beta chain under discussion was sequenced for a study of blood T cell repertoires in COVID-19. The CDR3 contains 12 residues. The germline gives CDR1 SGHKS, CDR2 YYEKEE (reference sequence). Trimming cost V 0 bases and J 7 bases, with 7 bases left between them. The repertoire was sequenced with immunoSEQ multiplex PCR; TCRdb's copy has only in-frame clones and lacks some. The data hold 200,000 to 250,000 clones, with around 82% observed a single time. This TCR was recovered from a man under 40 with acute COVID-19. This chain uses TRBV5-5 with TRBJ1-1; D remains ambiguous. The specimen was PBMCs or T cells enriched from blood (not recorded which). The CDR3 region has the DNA TGTGCCAGCAGCTTGGCCCAGATTGAAGCTTTCTTT. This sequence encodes CASSLAQIEAFF.